The 23 T cell receptor beta chains in this list originate from one sample, sequenced in a study of vaccination and CD4 T cells after COVID-19. As for time point: late sampling 161 to 241 days after vaccination in a few convalescent patients. In TCRdb, the PCR reads were re-called with MiXCR into one record per CDR3 protein. The profile shows tens of thousands of distinct CDR3 sequences, around 49% of them singletons. The input for sequencing was CD4+ T cells from blood, taken about 7 months after SARS-CoV-2 vaccination. These receptors originate from a human donor who had recovered from COVID-19.

This clonotype was counted between two and nine times. The chain combines TRBV20-1 with TRBJ2-5; 7 positions match TRBD2. CDR3 length equals 12 residues. Germline trimming cut 3 bases from V and 11 bases from J; bases unmatched to any gene: 9. The germline gives CDR1 DFQATT, CDR2 SNEGSKA (reference sequence). The CDR3 sequence is CSASLRESRQYF. CDR3 coding DNA: TGCAGTGCTAGTTTGCGGGAGAGTCGTCAGTACTTC.

This clonotype was seen only a few times. V usage is TRBV6-1 and J usage is TRBJ1-2; TRBD1 matches 7 bases. The CDR3 is 13 amino acids. Trimming at V came to 5 bases and at J to 4 bases, leaving 4 bases not matched to a gene. Germline V gene data show CDR1 as MNHNS and CDR2 as SASEGT. DNA for the CDR3: TGTGCCAGCAGTCTCCGGGACAGCTATGGCTACACCTTC. It encodes CASSLRDSYGYTF.

The chain couples TRBV10-3 to TRBJ2-3, with 8 bases aligning to TRBD1. V was clipped by 11 bases and J by 0 bases; unmatched bases: 10. Looked up from germline, CDR1 is ENHRY and CDR2 is SYGVKD. This CDR3 is built from 15 residues. Here the CDR3 DNA reads TGTGCCTCCCGGGACAGGTCCCGTAGCACAGATACGCAGTATTTT. This sequence encodes CASRDRSRSTDTQYF.

The chain uses TRBV10-3 and TRBJ1-5, with 8 positions matching TRBD1. The V and J ends lost 2 bases and 5 bases, in that order; junction bases with no gene match: 5. This CDR3 is built from 15 residues. Per germline, CDR1 ENHRY and CDR2 SYGVKD. The CDR3: CAISETTGEYQPQHF. The DNA for the CDR3 is TGTGCCATCAGTGAGACGACAGGGGAATATCAGCCCCAGCATTTT.

This rearrangement joins TRBV20-1 to TRBJ2-3; 7 bases are shared with TRBD1. Per the germline V gene, CDR1 is DFQATT and CDR2 is SNEGSKA (reference sequence). The CDR3 has 15 amino acids. Germline trimming cut 5 bases from V and 0 bases from J; bases unmatched to any gene: 8. The CDR3 nucleotides are TGCAGTGCTGTTGACAGGGAACCTAGCACAGATACGCAGTATTTT. It yields the protein CSAVDREPSTDTQYF.

The V call is TRBV20-1, the J call TRBJ2-1, with D possibly being TRBD1 or TRBD2 (5 bases each). The germline V gene has CDR1 DFQATT and CDR2 SNEGSKA (reference sequence). There are 15 residues in the CDR3. Trimming removed 6 bases at V and 6 bases at J, with 21 bases between. CDR3 DNA sequence: TGCAGTGCCAAAAGGGACCTCCCAGGCTTCAATGAGCAGTTCTTC. Its translation is CSAKRDLPGFNEQFF.

The chain uses TRBV7-9 and TRBJ2-3, with D uncertain. The length of the CDR3 is 13 residues. The ends were cut back, 5 bases at V and 0 bases at J, with 6 bases in the middle. Germline lookup yields CDR1 SEHNR and CDR2 FQNEAQ (reference sequence). CDR3 residues: CASSQLSTDTQYF. The CDR3 DNA sequence: TGTGCCAGCAGCCAACTTAGCACAGATACGCAGTATTTT.

The CDR3 DNA is TGTGCCAGTAGTATGAGTGGAGGCAGTTACTCCTACGAGCAGTACTTC. This gives the protein CASSMSGGSYSYEQYF. The V call is TRBV19, the J call TRBJ2-7, with a weak D call TRBD2 (5 bases). V lost 3 bases, J lost 0 bases, and 15 bases lay in between. From germline, CDR1 is LNHDA and CDR2 SQIVND (reference sequence). This CDR3 has 16 residues.

The gene calls are TRBV18 and TRBJ2-5, with D hard to call. This CDR3 region has 15 residues. Trimming stripped 0 bases from V and 1 base from J, with 9 bases between. The germline V gene encodes CDR1 KGHSH and CDR2 LQKENI. CDR3 region: CASSPPVAAQETQYF. The CDR3, as DNA: TGTGCCAGCTCACCACCGGTGGCAGCCCAAGAGACCCAGTACTTC.

CDR3 coding DNA: TGTGCCAGCAGCGACCTTGGGAAAACGGGTTCACCCCTCCACTTT. Translated: CASSDLGKTGSPLHF. This sequence joins TRBV5-6 and TRBJ1-6; D is ambiguous. The CDR3 totals 15 residues. Germline CDR1 reads SGHDT; CDR2 reads YYEEEE. Trimming removed 4 bases from V and 9 bases from J, with 17 bases in between.

This clonotype was counted once. V gene TRBV27 combines with J gene TRBJ2-1, with 11 bases aligning to TRBD2. The V gene end was trimmed by 2 bases and the J gene end by 3 bases; junction bases not matched to a gene: 6. The CDR3 covers 17 residues. CDR1 and CDR2 from the germline V gene are MNHEY and SMNVEV (reference sequence). CDR3 bases: TGTGCCAGCAGTTTAATCACTAGCGGGAGTGTCTACAATGAGCAGTTCTTC. Translated: CASSLITSGSVYNEQFF.

V gene TRBV6-1 combines with J gene TRBJ2-5; 8 positions match TRBD2. CDR3 length equals 14 residues. In germline, CDR1 is MNHNS, CDR2 SASEGT. V lost 6 bases and J lost 2; bases outside the gene matches: 5. This CDR3 is CASRGSGRQETQYF. The CDR3 nucleotides read TGTGCCAGCAGGGGGAGCGGGAGACAAGAGACCCAGTACTTC.

The J gene is TRBJ2-5, the V gene TRBV7-6; D is perhaps TRBD2 (5 bases). This CDR3 has 13 amino acids. Trimming took 5 bases from V and 2 from J, leaving 9 bases between them. In germline, CDR1 is SGHVS, CDR2 FNYEAQ. The CDR3 here is CASSPSRQETQYF. The CDR3 DNA reads as TGTGCCAGCAGCCCTAGCAGACAAGAGACCCAGTACTTC.

This chain joins TRBV5-4 and TRBJ2-5; D possibly matches TRBD1 or TRBD2 (5 bases each). Trimming removed 3 bases from V and 1 base from J, with 13 bases in between. The CDR3 runs to 15 residues. In germline, CDR1 is SGHNT, CDR2 YYREEE (reference sequence). For the CDR3, the DNA is TGTGCCAGCAGCTCAAGTACCGGGACCCAAGAGACCCAGTACTTC. This sequence encodes CASSSSTGTQETQYF.

The chain recombines TRBV28 with TRBJ1-5; D remains unclear. Germline lookup yields CDR1 MDHEN and CDR2 SYDVKM. The CDR3 totals 15 residues. Trimming removed 6 bases at V and 6 bases at J, with 18 bases between. CDR3 sequence reads: CASRRGGSVSQPQHF. CDR3 coding DNA: TGTGCCAGCAGGCGTGGAGGGTCGGTCAGTCAGCCCCAGCATTTT.

The sample holds a few counts of this clonotype. The chain recombines TRBV27 with TRBJ2-3; D gene unclear. The germline V gene encodes CDR1 MNHEY and CDR2 SMNVEV (reference sequence). The CDR3 totals 12 residues. Trimming cost V 2 bases and J 4 bases, with 4 bases left between them. The CDR3 sequence is CASSLSADTQYF. In nucleotides, the CDR3 is TGTGCCAGCAGTTTAAGTGCAGATACGCAGTATTTT.

The chain recombines TRBV30 with TRBJ1-1; D is unclear. Germline lookup yields CDR1 GTSNPN and CDR2 SVGIG (reference sequence). Deletions cut 0 bases from V and 8 bases from J, with 10 bases between. The CDR3 contains 12 residues. The CDR3 sequence: CAWSVLPVEAFF. The CDR3 region has the DNA TGTGCCTGGAGTGTACTGCCGGTCGAAGCTTTCTTT.

V is TRBV5-1 and J is TRBJ2-1; a weak D match, TRBD2 (5 bases). Germline V gene data show CDR1 as SGHRS and CDR2 as YFSETQ. V gave up 1 base and J gave up 0 bases, with 8 bases separating them. The length of the CDR3 is 15 residues. CDR3 bases: TGCGCCAGCAGCTTGAGCGGTAGCTCCTACAATGAGCAGTTCTTC. It is translated as CASSLSGSSYNEQFF.

The V gene is TRBV2, the J gene TRBJ1-5; perhaps TRBD1 as D (5 bases). This CDR3 comprises 12 residues. Germline-derived CDR1 and CDR2 are SNHLY and FYNNEI. Trimming left V 4 bases short and J 6 bases short, with 7 bases between. CDR3 in DNA: TGTGCCAGCAGTGCGACAGTTCAGCCCCAGCATTTT. It is translated as CASSATVQPQHF.

The DNA of the CDR3 is TGCAGTGCTGTGGGACAGGAGAACTATGGCTACACCTTC. It yields the protein CSAVGQENYGYTF. This rearrangement joins TRBV20-1 to TRBJ1-2, with 8 bases matching TRBD1. V trimming: 5 bases; J trimming: 2 bases; junction bases outside the gene matches: 4. The CDR3 length is 13 residues. CDR1 DFQATT and CDR2 SNEGSKA come from the germline V gene (reference sequence).

The V call is TRBV20-1, the J call TRBJ1-2; D may be TRBD1 (5 bases). The CDR3 consists of 14 residues. Between the trimmed V and J ends, which lost 5 bases and 4 bases, there was a span of 17 bases. Germline V CDR1 and CDR2: DFQATT, SNEGSKA (reference sequence). The CDR3: CSAPLLRAIYGYTF. In DNA form, the CDR3 reads TGCAGTGCTCCCCTCCTCAGGGCTATCTATGGCTACACCTTC.

CDR3 nucleotide sequence: TGTGCCAGTAGTATTAGTGGGGACAGGGCAAACGAGCAGTTCTTC. The encoded protein is CASSISGDRANEQFF. The genes are TRBV19 and TRBJ2-1; the match to TRBD1 covers 9 bases. The CDR3 extends over 15 amino acids. Trimming removed 3 bases from V and 10 bases from J; junction bases left unmatched: 10. The germline V gene has CDR1 LNHDA and CDR2 SQIVND (reference sequence).

J is TRBJ2-3 and V is TRBV20-1; the match to TRBD2 covers 13 bases. Germline-derived CDR1 and CDR2 are DFQATT and SNEGSKA (reference sequence). This CDR3 spans 18 amino acids. The junction had 14 bases not matched to a gene; V was cut back by 6 bases and J by 2 bases. CDR3 region: CSAETPGLAGLFTDTQYF. The CDR3 coding sequence is TGCAGTGCCGAGACACCGGGACTAGCGGGACTTTTCACAGATACGCAGTATTTT.